This T cell receptor (beta chain) was documented in a study of T cells in Graves' hyperthyroidism and ophthalmopathy. Study-wide results and limits: Most thyroid clonotypes with frequency above 0.001 were detected in blood.

Fresh 10 ml peripheral blood yielded PBMCs. This clonotype was detected many times. Its antigen is not known. There were TCR beta CDR3 regions amplified from RNA transcripts. The TCR CDR3 first-round RT-PCR relied on the HTBI primer set. MiXCR, applied by TCRdb to the multiplex PCR reads, yields one record per CDR3 protein. Of 380,000 or so distinct CDR3 sequences listed, roughly 19% are singletons. Germline values: CDR1 SGHTA, CDR2 FQGNSA. V lost 1 base to trimming and J lost 7 bases; unmatched junction nucleotides: 6. The CDR3 spans 14 residues. Sequencing was performed on blood. J is TRBJ2-7 and V is TRBV7-2; 8 bases map to TRBD2. The receptor comes from a woman younger than 35 with Graves' hyperthyroidism. For the CDR3, the DNA is TGTGCCAGCAGCTTAGAGCGGGAGATTGGGGAGCAGTACTTC. Protein product: CASSLEREIGEQYF.